The T cell receptor (beta chain) described here comes from a study of human T cells and chemical hapten exposure. TCRdb re-derived calls from the RACE reads in MiXCR, one entry per CDR3 protein. Of about 340,000 distinct CDR3 sequences in the sample, under 9% were seen once. There are 15 residues in the CDR3. J lost 5 bases, V lost 5 bases, and 12 bases had no gene match. The germline CDR1 and CDR2 sequences are DFQATT and SNEGSKA (reference sequence). As to this clonotype: Its antigen is undetermined.

Notes on the study in general: The formation of large CDR3 similarity clusters by expanded TCRs significantly exceeded that of controls. Alopecia affecting every donor means their immune response may not match healthy people's. Those TCRs sitting above 1 in 1000 frequency stayed the same with DPC sensitization.

Time point specified: patch test 1, 2 weeks after DPC sensitization. Treatment denoted: therapeutic diphenylcyclopropenone sensitization with weekly scalp DPC. This receptor was taken from a woman between 18 and 29 years old with alopecia areata. Some clones in this sample may be carry-over from other donors' samples. The chain uses TRBV20-1 and TRBJ2-3; 8 bases are shared with TRBD2. The source was whole blood, collected in connection with sensitization to the hapten diphenylcyclopropenone (DPC). The CDR3 region has the DNA TGCAGTGCTCCGCCGAGCGGGGGAGGGATAGATACGCAGTATTTT. It yields the protein CSAPPSGGGIDTQYF.